This T cell receptor (beta chain) was documented in a study of T cell responses to AZD1222 COVID-19 vaccine. Some clones are missing from TCRdb's copy, which holds only in-frame ones; the method was immunoSEQ multiplex PCR. The repertoire has 100,000 to 150,000 clones, 88% of them found once; the top ten carry 7.5% to 8%. The sequencing here drew on peripheral blood, taken on day 0 of AZD1222 vaccination. The sequence derives from an adult in good health.

CDR3 residues: CASSTWGSNQPQHF. The CDR3 DNA follows: TGTGCCAGTAGTACGTGGGGCTCCAATCAGCCCCAGCATTTT. The chain carries TRBV19 and TRBJ1-5; tentatively, D is TRBD1 (5 bases). Germline V gene data show CDR1 as LNHDA and CDR2 as SQIVND (reference sequence). The germline V and J ends were trimmed by 4 bases and 3 bases, with 10 bases remaining between them. The CDR3 sequence is 14 residues long. Based on the CDR3 plus reference TRBV19 and TRBJ1-5, the full variable domain is DGGITQSPKYLFRKEGQNVTLSCEQNLNHDAMYWYRQDPGQGLRLIYYSQIVNDFQKGDIAEGYSVSREKKESFPLTVTSAQKNPTAFYLCASSTWGSNQPQHFGDGTRLSIL.